The clone carrying this TCR beta chain has at least ten counts. Its target is unknown. The CDR3 consists of 13 residues. Trimming shortened V by 7 bases and J by 10 bases, and 22 bases separated the two germline ends. Per the germline V gene, CDR1 is SQVTM and CDR2 is ANQGSEA. TCRdb used MiXCR to reprocess the 5' RACE reads, holding one entry per CDR3 protein. The sample carries tens of thousands of distinct CDR3 sequences, nearly 3.5% recorded once. These data come from a study of neurological immune-mediated disorders. Study-wide findings and caveats: There was no clinical or MRI feature that was associated with the multiple sclerosis repertoire cluster. Grouping of repertoires by phylogeny put those of 18 of 34 multiple sclerosis patients into a single related-CDR3 cluster, a possible signature.

The unsorted libraries were generated from a total of 2 million PBMCs, which had been stored in RNAlater at -80 C. This receptor was taken from a man aged 35-49 years with multiple sclerosis. The sequenced sample consisted of PBMCs. V and J are TRBV29-1 and TRBJ1-1; weak D call: TRBD1 (5 bases). DNA of the CDR3: TGCAGCGCGGTGGGGGAGCCCTTGGAGGGAGCTTTCTTT. It is translated as CSAVGEPLEGAFF. Complete variable domain (other parts from reference TRBV29-1 and TRBJ1-1): SAVISQKPSRDICQRGTSLTIQCQVDSQVTMMFWYRQQPGQSLTLIATANQGSEATYESGFVIDKFPISRPNLTFSTLTVSNMSPEDSSIYLCSAVGEPLEGAFFGQGTRLTVV.